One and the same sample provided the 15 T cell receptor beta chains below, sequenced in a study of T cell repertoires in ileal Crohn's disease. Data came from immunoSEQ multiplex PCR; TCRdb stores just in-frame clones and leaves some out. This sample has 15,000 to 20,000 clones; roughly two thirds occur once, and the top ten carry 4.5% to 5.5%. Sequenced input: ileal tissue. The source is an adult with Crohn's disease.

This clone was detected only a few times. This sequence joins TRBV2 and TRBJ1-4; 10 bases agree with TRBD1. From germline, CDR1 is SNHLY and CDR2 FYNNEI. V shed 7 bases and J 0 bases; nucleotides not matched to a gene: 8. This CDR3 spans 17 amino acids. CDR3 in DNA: TGTGCCAGCAAGAAGCGGACAGGGGGGACAACTAATGAAAAACTGTTTTTT. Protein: CASKKRTGGTTNEKLFF.

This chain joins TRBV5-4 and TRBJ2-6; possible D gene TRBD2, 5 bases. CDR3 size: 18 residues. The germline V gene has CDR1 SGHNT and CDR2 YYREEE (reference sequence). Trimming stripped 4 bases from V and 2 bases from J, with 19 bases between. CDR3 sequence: CASSGRRGIGTGANVLTF. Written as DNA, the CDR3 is TGTGCCAGCAGCGGCCGTCGGGGTATAGGGACTGGGGCCAACGTCCTGACTTTC.

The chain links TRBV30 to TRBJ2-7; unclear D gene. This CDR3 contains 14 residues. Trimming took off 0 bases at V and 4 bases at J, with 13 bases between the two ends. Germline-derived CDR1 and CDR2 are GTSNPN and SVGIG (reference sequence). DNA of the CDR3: TGTGCCTGGAGTGTATGGGCTACAAGTTACGAGCAGTACTTC. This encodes CAWSVWATSYEQYF.

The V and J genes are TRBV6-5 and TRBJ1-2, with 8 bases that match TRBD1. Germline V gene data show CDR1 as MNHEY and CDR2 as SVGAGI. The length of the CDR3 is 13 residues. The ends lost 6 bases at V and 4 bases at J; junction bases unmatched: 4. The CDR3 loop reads CASSKDRVYGYTF. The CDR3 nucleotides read TGTGCCAGCAGCAAGGACAGGGTCTATGGCTACACCTTC.

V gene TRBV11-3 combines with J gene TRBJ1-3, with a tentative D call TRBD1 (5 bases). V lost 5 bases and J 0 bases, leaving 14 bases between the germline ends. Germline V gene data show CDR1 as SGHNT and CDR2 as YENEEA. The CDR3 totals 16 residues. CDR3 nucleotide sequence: TGTGCCAGCAGCCCCAGGGTGGTGAGCTCTGGAAACACCATATATTTT. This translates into CASSPRVVSSGNTIYF.

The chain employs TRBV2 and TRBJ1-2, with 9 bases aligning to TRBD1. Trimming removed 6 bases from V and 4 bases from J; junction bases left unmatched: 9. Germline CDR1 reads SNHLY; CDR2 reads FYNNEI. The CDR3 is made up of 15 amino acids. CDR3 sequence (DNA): TGTGCCAGCAGCCCTACCCTGACAGGGGGCTATGGCTACACCTTC. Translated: CASSPTLTGGYGYTF.

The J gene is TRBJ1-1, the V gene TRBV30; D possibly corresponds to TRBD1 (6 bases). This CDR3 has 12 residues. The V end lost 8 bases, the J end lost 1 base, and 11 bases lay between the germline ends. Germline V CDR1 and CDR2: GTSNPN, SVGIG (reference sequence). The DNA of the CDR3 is TGTGCCGGAACAGGGCAGAACACTGAAGCTTTCTTT. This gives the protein CAGTGQNTEAFF.

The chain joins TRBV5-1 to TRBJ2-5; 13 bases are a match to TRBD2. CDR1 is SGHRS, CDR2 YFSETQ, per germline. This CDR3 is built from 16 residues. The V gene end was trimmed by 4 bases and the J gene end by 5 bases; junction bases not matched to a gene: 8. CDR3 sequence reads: CASSAWTSGSFETQYF. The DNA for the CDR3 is TGCGCCAGCAGCGCATGGACTAGCGGGAGTTTTGAGACCCAGTACTTC.

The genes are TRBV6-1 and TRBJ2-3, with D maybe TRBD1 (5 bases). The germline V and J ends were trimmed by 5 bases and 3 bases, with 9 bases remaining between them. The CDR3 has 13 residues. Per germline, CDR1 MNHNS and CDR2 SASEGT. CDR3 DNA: TGTGCCAGCAGTACTCAGGGAACAGATACGCAGTATTTT. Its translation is CASSTQGTDTQYF.

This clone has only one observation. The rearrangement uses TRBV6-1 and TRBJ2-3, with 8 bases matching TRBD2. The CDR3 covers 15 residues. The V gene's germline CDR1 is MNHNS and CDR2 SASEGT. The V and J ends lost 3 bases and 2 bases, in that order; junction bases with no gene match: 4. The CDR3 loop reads CASSELAGTTDTQYF. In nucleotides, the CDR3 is TGTGCCAGCAGTGAGTTAGCGGGGACCACAGATACGCAGTATTTT.

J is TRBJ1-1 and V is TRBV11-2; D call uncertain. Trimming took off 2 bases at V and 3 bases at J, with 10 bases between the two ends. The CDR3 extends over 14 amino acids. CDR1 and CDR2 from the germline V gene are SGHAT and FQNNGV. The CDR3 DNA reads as TGTGCCAGCAGCTTAATCGCGAGCTACACTGAAGCTTTCTTT. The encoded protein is CASSLIASYTEAFF.

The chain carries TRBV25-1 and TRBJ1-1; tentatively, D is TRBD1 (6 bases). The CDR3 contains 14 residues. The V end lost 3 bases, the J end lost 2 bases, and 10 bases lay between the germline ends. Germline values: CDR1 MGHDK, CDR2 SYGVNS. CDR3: CASSDNRVNTEAFF. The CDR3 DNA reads TGTGCCAGCAGTGACAACAGGGTTAACACTGAAGCTTTCTTT. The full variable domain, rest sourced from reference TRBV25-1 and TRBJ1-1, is EADIYQTPRYLVIGTGKKITLECSQTMGHDKMYWYQQDPGMELHLIHYSYGVNSTEKGDLSSESTVSRIRTEHFPLTLESARPSHTSQYLCASSDNRVNTEAFFGQGTRLTVV.

CDR3 nucleotides: TGTGCCAGCAGTCGCGCGGGACAGGGAGGAGAAAAACTGTTTTTT. This codes for CASSRAGQGGEKLFF. The chain uses TRBV28 and TRBJ1-4, with TRBD1 matching 9 bases. Unmatched junction bases numbered 9, after V lost 5 bases and J lost 8 bases. Germline CDR1 and CDR2: MDHEN and SYDVKM. The CDR3 is 15 amino acids.

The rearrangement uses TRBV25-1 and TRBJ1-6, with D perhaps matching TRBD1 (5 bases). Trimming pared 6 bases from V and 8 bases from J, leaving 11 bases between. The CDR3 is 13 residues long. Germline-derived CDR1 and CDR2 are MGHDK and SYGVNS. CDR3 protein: CASRRGTDSPLHF. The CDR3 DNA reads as TGTGCCAGCAGAAGGGGAACCGATTCACCCCTCCACTTT.

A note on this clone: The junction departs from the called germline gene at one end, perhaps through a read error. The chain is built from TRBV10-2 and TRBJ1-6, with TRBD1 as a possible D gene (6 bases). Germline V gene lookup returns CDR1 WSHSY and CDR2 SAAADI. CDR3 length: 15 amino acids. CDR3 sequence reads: CASSESGGFNSPLHF. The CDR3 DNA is TGCGCCAGTAGTGAGTCTGGGGGCTTTAATTCACCCCTCCACTTT.